This TCR beta chain was profiled in a study of shared clonotypes between healthy human individuals. For the study at large: There were three CD4 naive, three CD4 memory, two CD8 naive and one CD8 memory plates per donor.

The assay was immunoSEQ multiplex PCR, and TCRdb's table has in-frame clones only and misses some. The profile shows under 1 million clones, approximately 92% of them singletons. A note on this clone: Its antigen is currently unknown.

Germline CDR1 reads MDHEN; CDR2 reads SYDVKM. The CDR3 is 14 residues long. The V and J ends lost 8 bases and 8 bases respectively, with 19 bases between them. Study outcomes and limitations: What naive subsets generally showed was a larger estimated richness than memory subsets showed. There were few donors, and this limited the genetic and exposure-history diversity represented.

The naive CD8 fraction comprised CD45RO-negative cells positively selected for CCR7 and excluded terminally differentiated effector memory CD45RA+ cells. The sample was naive CD8+ T cells sorted from blood. The receptor was derived from a man in his thirties or forties in good health. The rearrangement joins TRBV28 to TRBJ2-1; possible D gene TRBD2, 5 bases. The CDR3 sequence: CASARVGAVDEQFF. The CDR3, as DNA: TGTGCCAGCGCTAGGGTGGGAGCGGTAGATGAGCAGTTCTTC. Full variable domain (outside the CDR3, taken from reference TRBV28 and TRBJ2-1): DVKVTQSSRYLVKRTGEKVFLECVQDMDHENMFWYRQDPGLGLRLIYFSYDVKMKEKGDIPEGYSVSREKKERFSLILESASTNQTSMYLCASARVGAVDEQFFGPGTRLTVL.